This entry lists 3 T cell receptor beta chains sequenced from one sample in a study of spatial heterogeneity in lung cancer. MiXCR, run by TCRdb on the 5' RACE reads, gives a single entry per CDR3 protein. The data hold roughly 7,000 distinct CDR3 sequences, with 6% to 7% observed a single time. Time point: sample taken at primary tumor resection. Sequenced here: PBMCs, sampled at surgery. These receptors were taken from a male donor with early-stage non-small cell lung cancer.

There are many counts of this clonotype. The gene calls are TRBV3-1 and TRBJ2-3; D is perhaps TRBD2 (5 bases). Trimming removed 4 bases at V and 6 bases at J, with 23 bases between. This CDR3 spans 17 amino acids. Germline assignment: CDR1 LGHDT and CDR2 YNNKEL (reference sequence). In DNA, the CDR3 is TGTGCCAGCAGCCCGATCCCCGGACCAGGAGGTACCGATACGCAGTATTTT. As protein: CASSPIPGPGGTDTQYF.

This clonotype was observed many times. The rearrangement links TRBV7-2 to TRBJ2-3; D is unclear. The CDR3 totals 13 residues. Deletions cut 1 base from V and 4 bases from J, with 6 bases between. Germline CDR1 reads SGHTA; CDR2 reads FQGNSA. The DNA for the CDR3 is TGTGCCAGCAGCTTAGTGGGTGCAGATACGCAGTATTTT. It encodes CASSLVGADTQYF.

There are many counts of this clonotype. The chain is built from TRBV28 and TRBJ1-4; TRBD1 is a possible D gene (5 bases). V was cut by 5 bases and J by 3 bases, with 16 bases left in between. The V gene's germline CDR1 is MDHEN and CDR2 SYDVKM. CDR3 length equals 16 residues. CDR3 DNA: TGTGCCAGCAGTAATCCTTCCGGGGGTGCTAATGAAAAACTGTTTTTT. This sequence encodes CASSNPSGGANEKLFF. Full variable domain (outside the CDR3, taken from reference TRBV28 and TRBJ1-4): DVKVTQSSRYLVKRTGEKVFLECVQDMDHENMFWYRQDPGLGLRLIYFSYDVKMKEKGDIPEGYSVSREKKERFSLILESASTNQTSMYLCASSNPSGGANEKLFFGSGTQLSVL.